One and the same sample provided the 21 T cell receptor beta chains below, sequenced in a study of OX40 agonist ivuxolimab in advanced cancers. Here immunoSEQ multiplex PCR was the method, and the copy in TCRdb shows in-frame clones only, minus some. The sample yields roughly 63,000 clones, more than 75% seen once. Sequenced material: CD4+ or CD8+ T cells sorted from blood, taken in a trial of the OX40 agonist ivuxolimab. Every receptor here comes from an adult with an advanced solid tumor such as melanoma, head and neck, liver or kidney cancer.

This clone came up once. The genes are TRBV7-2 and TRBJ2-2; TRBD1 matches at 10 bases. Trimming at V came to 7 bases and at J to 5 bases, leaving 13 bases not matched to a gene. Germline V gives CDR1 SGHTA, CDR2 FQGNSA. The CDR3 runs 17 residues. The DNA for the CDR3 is TGTGCCAGCATAGCGGATCCGGGACAGGGGCGGACCGGGGAGCTGTTTTTT. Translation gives CASIADPGQGRTGELFF.

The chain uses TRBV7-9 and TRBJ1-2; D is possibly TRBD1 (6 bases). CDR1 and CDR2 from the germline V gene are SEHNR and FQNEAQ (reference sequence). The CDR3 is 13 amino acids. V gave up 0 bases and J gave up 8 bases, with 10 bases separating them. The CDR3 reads CASSLATGQGYTF. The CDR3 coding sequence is TGTGCCAGCAGCTTAGCAACAGGGCAAGGCTACACCTTC.

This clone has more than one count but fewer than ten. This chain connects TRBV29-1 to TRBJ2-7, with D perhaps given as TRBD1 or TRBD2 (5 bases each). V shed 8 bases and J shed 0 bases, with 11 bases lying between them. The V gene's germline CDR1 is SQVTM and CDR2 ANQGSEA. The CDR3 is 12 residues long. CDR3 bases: TGCAGCTTCGGGGACGGCTCCTACGAGCAGTACTTC. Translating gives CSFGDGSYEQYF.

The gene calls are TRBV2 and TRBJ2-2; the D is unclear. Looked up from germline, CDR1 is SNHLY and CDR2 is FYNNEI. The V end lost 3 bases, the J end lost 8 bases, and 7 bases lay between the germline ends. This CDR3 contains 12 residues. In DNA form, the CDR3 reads TGTGCCAGCAGTGATTGGGTAGGGGAGCTGTTTTTT. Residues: CASSDWVGELFF.

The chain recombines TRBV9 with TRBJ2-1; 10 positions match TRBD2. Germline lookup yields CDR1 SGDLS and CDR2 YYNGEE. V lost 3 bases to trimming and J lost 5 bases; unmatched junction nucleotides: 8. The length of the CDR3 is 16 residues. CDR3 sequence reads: CASSGVGTSDDNEQFF. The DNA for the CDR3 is TGTGCCAGCAGCGGGGTGGGGACTAGCGATGACAATGAGCAGTTCTTC.

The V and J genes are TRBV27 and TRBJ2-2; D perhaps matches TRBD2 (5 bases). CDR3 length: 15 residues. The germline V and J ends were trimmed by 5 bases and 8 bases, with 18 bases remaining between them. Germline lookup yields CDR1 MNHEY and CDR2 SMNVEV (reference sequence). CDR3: CASSTKLGSRGELFF. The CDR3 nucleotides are TGTGCCAGCAGTACAAAACTAGGAAGTCGGGGGGAGCTGTTTTTT.

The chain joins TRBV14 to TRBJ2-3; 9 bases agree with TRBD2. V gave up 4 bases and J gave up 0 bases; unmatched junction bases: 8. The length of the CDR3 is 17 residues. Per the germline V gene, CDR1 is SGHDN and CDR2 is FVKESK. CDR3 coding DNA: TGTGCCAGCAGCCCCTTTGCGGGGGGGGGAAGCACAGATACGCAGTATTTT. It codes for CASSPFAGGGSTDTQYF.

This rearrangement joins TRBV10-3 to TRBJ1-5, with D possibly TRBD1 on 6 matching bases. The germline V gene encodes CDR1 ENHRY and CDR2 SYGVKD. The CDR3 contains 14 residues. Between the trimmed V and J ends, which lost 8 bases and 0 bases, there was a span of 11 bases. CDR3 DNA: TGTGCCATCGGGACACCTTATAGCAATCAGCCCCAGCATTTT. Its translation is CAIGTPYSNQPQHF.

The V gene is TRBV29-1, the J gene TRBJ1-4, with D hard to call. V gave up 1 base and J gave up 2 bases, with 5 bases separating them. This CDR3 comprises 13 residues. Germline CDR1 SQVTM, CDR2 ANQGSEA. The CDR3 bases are TGCAGCGTTGAAGGGGAGACTAATGAAAAACTGTTTTTT. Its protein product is CSVEGETNEKLFF.

As DNA, the CDR3 is TGCGCCAGCAGCCAAGAGGTTCCGGCAACTGGGGCCAACGTCCTGACTTTC. It yields the protein CASSQEVPATGANVLTF. This chain connects TRBV4-3 to TRBJ2-6; D call uncertain. The CDR3 totals 17 residues. V was trimmed by 0 bases and J by 2 bases, leaving 11 bases between them. From germline, CDR1 is LGHNA and CDR2 YSLEER.

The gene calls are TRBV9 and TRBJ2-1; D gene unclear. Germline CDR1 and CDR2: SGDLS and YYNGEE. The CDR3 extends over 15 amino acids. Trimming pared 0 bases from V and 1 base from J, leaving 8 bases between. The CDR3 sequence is CASSVDGVSYNEQFF. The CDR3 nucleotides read TGTGCCAGCAGCGTAGATGGAGTTTCCTACAATGAGCAGTTCTTC.

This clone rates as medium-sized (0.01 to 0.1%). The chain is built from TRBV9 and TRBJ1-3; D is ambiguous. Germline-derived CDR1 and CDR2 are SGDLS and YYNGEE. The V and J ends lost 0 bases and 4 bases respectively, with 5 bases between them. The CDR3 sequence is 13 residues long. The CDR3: CASSVEGGNTIYF. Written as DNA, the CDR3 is TGTGCCAGCAGCGTAGAAGGGGGAAACACCATATATTTT.

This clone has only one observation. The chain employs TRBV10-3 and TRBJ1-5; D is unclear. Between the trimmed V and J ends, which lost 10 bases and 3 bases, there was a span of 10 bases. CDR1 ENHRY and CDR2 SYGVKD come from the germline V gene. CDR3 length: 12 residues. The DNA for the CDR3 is TGTGCCACTGCAGTTATCAATCAGCCCCAGCATTTT. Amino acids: CATAVINQPQHF.

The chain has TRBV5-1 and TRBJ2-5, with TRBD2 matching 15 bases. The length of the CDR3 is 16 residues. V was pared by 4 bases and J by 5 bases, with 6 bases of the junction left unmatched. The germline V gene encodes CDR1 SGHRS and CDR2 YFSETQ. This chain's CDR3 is CASSPGTSGGHETQYF. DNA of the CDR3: TGCGCCAGCAGCCCAGGGACTAGCGGGGGGCATGAGACCCAGTACTTC.

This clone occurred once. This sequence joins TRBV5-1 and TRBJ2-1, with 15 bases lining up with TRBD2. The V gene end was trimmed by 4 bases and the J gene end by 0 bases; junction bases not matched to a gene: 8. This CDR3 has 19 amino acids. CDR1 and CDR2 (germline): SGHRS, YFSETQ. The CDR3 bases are TGCGCCAGCAGCCTAGGACTAGCGGGAGGGACCACCTCCTACAATGAGCAGTTCTTC. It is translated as CASSLGLAGGTTSYNEQFF.

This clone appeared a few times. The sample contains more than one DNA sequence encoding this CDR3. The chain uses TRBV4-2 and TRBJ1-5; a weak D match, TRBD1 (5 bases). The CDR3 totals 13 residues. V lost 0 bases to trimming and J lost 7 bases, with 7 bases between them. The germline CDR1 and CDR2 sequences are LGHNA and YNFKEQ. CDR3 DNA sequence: TGTGCCAGCAGCCAAGAAAGGGGACAGCCCCAGCATTTT. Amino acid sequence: CASSQERGQPQHF.

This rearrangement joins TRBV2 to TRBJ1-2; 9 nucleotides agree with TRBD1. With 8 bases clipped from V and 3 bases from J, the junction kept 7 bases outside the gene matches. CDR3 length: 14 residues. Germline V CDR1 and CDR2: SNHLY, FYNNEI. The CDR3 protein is CASGKDRGDYGYTF. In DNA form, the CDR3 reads TGTGCCAGCGGAAAGGACAGGGGTGACTATGGCTACACCTTC.

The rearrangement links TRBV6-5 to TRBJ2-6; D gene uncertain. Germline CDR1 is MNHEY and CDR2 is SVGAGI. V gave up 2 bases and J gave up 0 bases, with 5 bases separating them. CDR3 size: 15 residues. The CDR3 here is CASSYGISGANVLTF. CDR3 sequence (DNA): TGTGCCAGCAGTTACGGCATCTCTGGGGCCAACGTCCTGACTTTC.

The CDR3 protein is CASSLDREVQFF. The DNA for the CDR3 is TGTGCCAGCAGCTTGGACAGGGAGGTGCAGTTCTTC. The chain employs TRBV7-2 and TRBJ2-1; 8 positions agree with TRBD1. The germline gives CDR1 SGHTA, CDR2 FQGNSA. The CDR3 has 12 amino acids. The junction had 4 bases not matched to a gene; V was cut back by 3 bases and J by 12 bases.

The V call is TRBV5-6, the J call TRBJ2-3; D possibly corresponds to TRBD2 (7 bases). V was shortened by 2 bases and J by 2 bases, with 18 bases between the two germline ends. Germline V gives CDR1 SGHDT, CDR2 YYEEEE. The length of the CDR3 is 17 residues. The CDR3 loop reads CASSLVLRGHYTDTQYF. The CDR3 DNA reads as TGTGCCAGCAGCTTAGTCTTGCGGGGGCATTACACAGATACGCAGTATTTT.

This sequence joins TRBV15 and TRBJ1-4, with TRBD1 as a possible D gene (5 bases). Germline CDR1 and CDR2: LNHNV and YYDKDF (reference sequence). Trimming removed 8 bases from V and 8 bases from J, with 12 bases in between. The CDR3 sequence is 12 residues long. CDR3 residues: CATGQGSEKLFF. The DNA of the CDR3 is TGTGCCACCGGTCAGGGTTCGGAAAAACTGTTTTTT.